A single sample gave rise to the 10 T cell receptor beta chains below, sequenced in a study of blood T cell repertoires in COVID-19. This table comes from immunoSEQ multiplex PCR, and its TCRdb copy is limited to in-frame clones, with some not included. The table lists about 180,000 clones, 85% to 90% of them singletons, with less than 3.5% in the top ten. Sequencing was performed on peripheral blood. These TCRs come from a woman under 40 with active or convalescent COVID-19.

The count of this clone is one. This chain links TRBV27 with TRBJ1-6; weak D call: TRBD1 (6 bases). The length of the CDR3 is 19 residues. V was pared by 0 bases and J by 4 bases, with 19 bases between. The germline V gene has CDR1 MNHEY and CDR2 SMNVEV (reference sequence). The CDR3 DNA follows: TGTGCCAGCAGTTTATCCTATCCCACACGGGACAATTATAATTCACCCCTCCACTTT. Amino acids: CASSLSYPTRDNYNSPLHF.

The V and J genes are TRBV19 and TRBJ1-1, with 9 bases that match TRBD1. This CDR3 contains 15 residues. CDR1 is LNHDA, CDR2 SQIVND, per germline (reference sequence). Trimming took 3 bases from V and 1 from J; bases not matched to a gene: 3. CDR3 sequence (DNA): TGTGCCAGTAGTATTTTGGGACAGGGGAACACTGAAGCTTTCTTT. Its translation is CASSILGQGNTEAFF.

This clone was observed a few times. This sequence joins TRBV5-1 and TRBJ2-7, with a weak D call TRBD2 (5 bases). Per germline, CDR1 SGHRS and CDR2 YFSETQ. V was cut by 2 bases and J by 9 bases, with 18 bases left in between. The CDR3 has 14 amino acids. In DNA, the CDR3 is TGCGCCAGCAGCTTCGGTTCGATTGGTGGAGGGCAGTACTTC. Its translation: CASSFGSIGGGQYF.

The CDR3 sequence: CAIDLDRNTGELFF. CDR3 DNA sequence: TGCGCCATCGATCTCGACAGGAACACCGGGGAGCTGTTTTTT. This chain joins TRBV10-1 and TRBJ2-2; a possible D gene is TRBD1 (5 bases). The germline V and J ends were trimmed by 10 bases and 1 base, with 13 bases remaining between them. The CDR3 covers 14 residues. The germline CDR1 and CDR2 sequences are WNHNN and SYGVQD (reference sequence).

The chain joins TRBV6-6 to TRBJ2-2, with TRBD2 matching 10 bases. The CDR3 covers 16 residues. The V gene end was trimmed by 1 base and the J gene end by 3 bases; junction bases not matched to a gene: 2. Germline V gives CDR1 MNHNY, CDR2 SVGAGI (reference sequence). The CDR3 loop is CASSYYLAGDTGELFF. CDR3 sequence (DNA): TGTGCCAGCAGTTACTATCTAGCGGGAGACACCGGGGAGCTGTTTTTT.

For the CDR3, the DNA is TGTGCCAGCAGTGACTCGACAGGGCGGTATGGCTACACCTTC. It is translated as CASSDSTGRYGYTF. The chain combines TRBV6-4 with TRBJ1-2, with 7 bases that match TRBD1. The germline CDR1 and CDR2 sequences are MRHNA and SNTAGT. CDR3 length: 14 residues. V gave up 0 bases and J gave up 5 bases; unmatched junction bases: 3.

The CDR3 region has the DNA TGTGCCAGTAGTACCTGGGACAGCCCCACCTACGAGCAGTACTTC. This codes for CASSTWDSPTYEQYF. This chain links TRBV19 with TRBJ2-7; TRBD1 agrees at 7 bases. This CDR3 is built from 15 residues. V lost 4 bases and J lost 2; bases outside the gene matches: 8. The germline CDR1 and CDR2 sequences are LNHDA and SQIVND (reference sequence).

The gene calls are TRBV2 and TRBJ2-1; TRBD2 matches 11 bases. Germline CDR1 is SNHLY and CDR2 is FYNNEI. The ends lost 6 bases at V and 0 bases at J; junction bases unmatched: 4. This CDR3 comprises 16 residues. The CDR3 coding sequence is TGTGCCAGCAGGGGACTAGCGGCTAGCTCCTACAATGAGCAGTTCTTC. This gives the protein CASRGLAASSYNEQFF.

The rearrangement joins TRBV19 to TRBJ2-1; 11 bases are shared with TRBD2. V lost 5 bases to trimming and J lost 7 bases; unmatched junction nucleotides: 10. The germline V gene has CDR1 LNHDA and CDR2 SQIVND (reference sequence). This CDR3 has 16 residues. As DNA, the CDR3 is TGTGCCAGTAGTGCGACTAGCGGGATCATAGGGAATGAGCAGTTCTTC. Protein product: CASSATSGIIGNEQFF.

The chain links TRBV2 to TRBJ2-5; D gene uncertain. Trimming stripped 3 bases from V and 2 bases from J, with 7 bases between. Per germline, CDR1 SNHLY and CDR2 FYNNEI. The CDR3 has 13 residues. The DNA of the CDR3 is TGTGCCAGCAGTGATGAGATTCAAGAGACCCAGTACTTC. Encoded protein: CASSDEIQETQYF.